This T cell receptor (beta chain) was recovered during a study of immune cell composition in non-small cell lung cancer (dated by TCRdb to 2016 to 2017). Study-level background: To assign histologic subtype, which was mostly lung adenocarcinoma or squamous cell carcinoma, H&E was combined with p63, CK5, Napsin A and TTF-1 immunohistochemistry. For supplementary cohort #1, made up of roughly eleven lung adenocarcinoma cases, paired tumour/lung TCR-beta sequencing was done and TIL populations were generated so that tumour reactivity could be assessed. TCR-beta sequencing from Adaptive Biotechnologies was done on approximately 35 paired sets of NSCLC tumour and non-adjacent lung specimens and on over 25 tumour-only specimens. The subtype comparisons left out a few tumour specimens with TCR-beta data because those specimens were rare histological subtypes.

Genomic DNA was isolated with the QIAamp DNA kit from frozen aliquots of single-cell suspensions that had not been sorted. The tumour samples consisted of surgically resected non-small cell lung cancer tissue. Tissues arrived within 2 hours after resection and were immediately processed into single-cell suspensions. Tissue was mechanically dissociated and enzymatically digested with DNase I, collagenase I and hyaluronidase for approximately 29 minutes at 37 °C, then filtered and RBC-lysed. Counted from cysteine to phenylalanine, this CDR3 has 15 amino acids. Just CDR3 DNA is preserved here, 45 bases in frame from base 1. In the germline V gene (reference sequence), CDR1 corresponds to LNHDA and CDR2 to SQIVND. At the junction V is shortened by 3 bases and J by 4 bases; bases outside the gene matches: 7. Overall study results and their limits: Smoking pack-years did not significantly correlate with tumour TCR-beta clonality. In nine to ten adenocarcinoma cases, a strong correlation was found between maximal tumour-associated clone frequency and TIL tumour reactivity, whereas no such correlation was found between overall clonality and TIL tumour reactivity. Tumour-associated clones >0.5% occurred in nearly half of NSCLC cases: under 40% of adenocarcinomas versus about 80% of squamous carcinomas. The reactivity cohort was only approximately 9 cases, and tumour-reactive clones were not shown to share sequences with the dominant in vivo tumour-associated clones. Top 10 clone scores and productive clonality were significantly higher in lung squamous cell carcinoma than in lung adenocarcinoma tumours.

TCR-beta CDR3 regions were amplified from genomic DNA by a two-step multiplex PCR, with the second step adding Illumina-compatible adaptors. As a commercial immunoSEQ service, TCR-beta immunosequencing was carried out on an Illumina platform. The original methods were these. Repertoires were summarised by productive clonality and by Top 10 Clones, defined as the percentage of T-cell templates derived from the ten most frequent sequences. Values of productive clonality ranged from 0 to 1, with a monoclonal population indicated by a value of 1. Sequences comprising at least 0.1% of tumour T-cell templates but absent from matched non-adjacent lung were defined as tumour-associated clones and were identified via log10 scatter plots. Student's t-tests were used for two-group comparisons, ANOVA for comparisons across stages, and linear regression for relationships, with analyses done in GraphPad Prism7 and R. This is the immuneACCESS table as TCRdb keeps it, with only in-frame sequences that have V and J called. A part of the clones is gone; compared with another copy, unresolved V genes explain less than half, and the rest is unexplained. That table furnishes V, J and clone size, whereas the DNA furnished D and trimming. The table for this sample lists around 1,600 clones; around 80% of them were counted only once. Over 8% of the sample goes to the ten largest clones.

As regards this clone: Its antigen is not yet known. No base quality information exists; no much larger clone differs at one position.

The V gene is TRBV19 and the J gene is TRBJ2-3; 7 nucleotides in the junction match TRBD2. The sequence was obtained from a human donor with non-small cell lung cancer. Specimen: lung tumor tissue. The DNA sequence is TGTGCCAGTAGTATGGGCGGGAGTAGATCAGATACGCAGTATTTT. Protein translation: CASSMGGSRSDTQYF.